This T cell receptor (beta chain) was recorded in a study of blood T cell repertoires in COVID-19. Authors' processing steps: Estimation of nucleated cell counts was performed using reference gene primer amplification. Profiled with immunoSEQ multiplex PCR; TCRdb holds only in-frame clones, not every one. D and trimming come from the DNA, and the V and J calls and clone size come from that table. The table has over 100,000 clones, approximately 86% seen once. The germline gives CDR1 LGHNA, CDR2 YNFKEQ. The CDR3 has 14 residues. Trimming took off 1 base at V and 4 bases at J, with 10 bases between the two ends. While infection was still active, Seattle patients were enrolled and then followed longitudinally.

This TCR was sampled from a woman aged 65 to 85 with COVID-19, enrolled during active disease. This rearrangement joins TRBV4-2 to TRBJ2-5; D gene unclear. Sequences were obtained from peripheral blood. The CDR3, as DNA: TGTGCCAGCAGCCAAGGTTACAGACGAGAGACCCAGTACTTC. The encoded protein is CASSQGYRRETQYF.